The next 29 T cell receptor beta chains were all read from a single sample in a study of T cell changes during pregnancy in multiple sclerosis. The repertoire was sequenced with immunoSEQ multiplex PCR; TCRdb's copy has only in-frame clones and lacks some. The repertoire holds 55,000 to 80,000 clones, 85% to 90% seen once, with more than 8% in the top ten. Sequences were derived from peripheral blood, sampled after pregnancy. The receptors derive from a female donor in good health, enrolled as a control in a pregnancy study.

The V call is TRBV19, the J call TRBJ1-5, with 7 positions matching TRBD1. The J segment lost 1 base and the V segment lost 5 bases, leaving 8 bases of the junction unmatched. The CDR3 covers 16 residues. The V gene's germline CDR1 is LNHDA and CDR2 SQIVND (reference sequence). Written as DNA, the CDR3 is TGTGCCAGTAGTTTCGGACAGGTTGTGAGCAATCAGCCCCAGCATTTT. This translates into CASSFGQVVSNQPQHF.

The rearrangement uses TRBV5-6 and TRBJ1-2; 7 nucleotides match TRBD1. This CDR3 has 14 residues. CDR1 and CDR2 from the germline V gene are SGHDT and YYEEEE. Germline trimming cut 3 bases from V and 5 bases from J; bases unmatched to any gene: 7. CDR3 sequence (DNA): TGTGCCAGCAGCTACGCCGACAGGGCGTATGGCTACACCTTC. Residues: CASSYADRAYGYTF.

This chain connects TRBV10-3 to TRBJ1-2; possible D gene TRBD1, 6 bases. Germline V gene data show CDR1 as ENHRY and CDR2 as SYGVKD. The length of the CDR3 is 14 residues. V was pared by 5 bases and J by 0 bases, with 10 bases between. The CDR3 sequence is CAISRDTSNYGYTF. The CDR3 region has the DNA TGTGCCATCAGTCGGGACACATCTAACTATGGCTACACCTTC.

The CDR3, as DNA: TGCGCCAGCAGCCAAGTGTGGGTAGCGGGAGGGCCAGGGGACAATGAGCAGTTCTTC. Its translation: CASSQVWVAGGPGDNEQFF. The chain is built from TRBV4-1 and TRBJ2-1; 11 bases line up with TRBD2. The germline V gene encodes CDR1 MGHRA and CDR2 YSYEKL. V was pared by 1 base and J by 5 bases, with 13 bases of the junction left unmatched. CDR3 length equals 19 residues.

The CDR3 loop is CASSTGSSGNTIYF. The CDR3 DNA reads TGTGCCAGCAGTACAGGGAGCTCTGGAAACACCATATATTTT. The chain recombines TRBV6-5 with TRBJ1-3; TRBD1 might be the D (6 bases). V was cut by 5 bases and J by 0 bases, with 8 bases left in between. CDR1 is MNHEY, CDR2 SVGAGI, per germline. The CDR3 spans 14 residues.

The J gene is TRBJ2-7, the V gene TRBV9; D not resolved. The CDR3 length is 15 residues. Trimming took 4 bases from V and 0 from J, leaving 14 bases between them. Germline lookup yields CDR1 SGDLS and CDR2 YYNGEE. In nucleotides, the CDR3 is TGTGCCAGCAGCCCCCCCGGAGCACTCTCCTACGAGCAGTACTTC. Its protein product is CASSPPGALSYEQYF.

This chain connects TRBV27 to TRBJ2-1; D not resolved. The V end lost 7 bases, the J end lost 3 bases, and 13 bases lay between the germline ends. Germline assignment: CDR1 MNHEY and CDR2 SMNVEV (reference sequence). The CDR3 consists of 14 residues. CDR3 sequence (DNA): TGTGCCAGCAAGGAAGGAAGAGGCTACAATGAGCAGTTCTTC. Translating it yields CASKEGRGYNEQFF.

J is TRBJ1-1 and V is TRBV10-3; TRBD1 matches 9 bases. The V and J ends lost 6 bases and 2 bases, in that order; junction bases with no gene match: 4. Germline CDR1 and CDR2: ENHRY and SYGVKD. The CDR3 consists of 14 residues. This CDR3 reads CAIRGQGDNTEAFF. In nucleotides, the CDR3 is TGTGCCATCAGGGGACAGGGAGACAACACTGAAGCTTTCTTT.

The rearrangement links TRBV30 to TRBJ1-4, with 7 bases matching TRBD1. This CDR3 contains 15 residues. Germline CDR1 and CDR2: GTSNPN and SVGIG (reference sequence). V trimming: 1 base; J trimming: 4 bases; junction bases outside the gene matches: 6. The CDR3 region is CAWSGGGTVNEKLFF. For the CDR3, the DNA is TGTGCCTGGAGTGGCGGGGGGACAGTTAATGAAAAACTGTTTTTT.

The chain combines TRBV5-6 with TRBJ2-7; 10 bases match TRBD2. CDR1 is SGHDT, CDR2 YYEEEE, per germline. The CDR3 extends over 15 amino acids. J lost 2 bases, V lost 5 bases, and 7 bases had no gene match. The CDR3 reads CASREEREGAYEQYF. The CDR3 coding sequence is TGTGCCAGCAGGGAAGAGCGGGAGGGAGCCTACGAGCAGTACTTC.

The chain combines TRBV9 with TRBJ2-2; 7 bases align to TRBD1. With 0 bases clipped from V and 6 bases from J, the junction kept 2 bases outside the gene matches. CDR1 and CDR2 from the germline V gene are SGDLS and YYNGEE. The CDR3 has 14 residues. DNA of the CDR3: TGTGCCAGCAGCGTAGTAACAGGGGCCGGGGAGCTGTTTTTT. It encodes CASSVVTGAGELFF.

This clone was observed once. The J gene is TRBJ2-6, the V gene TRBV5-1; the match to TRBD2 covers 8 bases. With V trimmed by 5 bases and J by 1 base, 17 bases remained unmatched. The germline CDR1 and CDR2 sequences are SGHRS and YFSETQ. CDR3 length equals 20 residues. The CDR3 nucleotides read TGCGCCAGCAGGGAGAACGGATTAAGCGGGAGATGGTCTGGGGCCAACGTCCTGACTTTC. This codes for CASRENGLSGRWSGANVLTF.

The CDR3 coding sequence is TGTGCCAGCAGCGTAGCTCCGGGACTAGCGATCTACGAGCAGTACTTC. This sequence encodes CASSVAPGLAIYEQYF. The chain links TRBV9 to TRBJ2-7; the match to TRBD2 covers 10 bases. The germline CDR1 and CDR2 sequences are SGDLS and YYNGEE. The trim removed 0 bases at V and 3 bases at J, leaving 6 bases unmatched. This CDR3 region has 16 residues.

The genes are TRBV19 and TRBJ1-1; 10 nucleotides line up with TRBD1. The germline CDR1 and CDR2 sequences are LNHDA and SQIVND (reference sequence). Losses at the gene ends were 2 bases for V and 4 bases for J; bases not matched to a gene: 4. The CDR3 sequence is 15 residues long. DNA for the CDR3: TGTGCCAGTAGTATAAAGGGGACAGGGGCCACTGAAGCTTTCTTT. It translates to CASSIKGTGATEAFF.

V is TRBV4-3 and J is TRBJ2-6; 7 bases match TRBD1. The V and J ends lost 0 bases and 4 bases, in that order; junction bases with no gene match: 9. Germline CDR1 is LGHNA and CDR2 is YSLEER. This CDR3 comprises 18 residues. CDR3: CASSQESNRGFGANVLTF. The CDR3 DNA follows: TGCGCCAGCAGCCAAGAATCAAACAGGGGATTCGGGGCCAACGTCCTGACTTTC.

The chain is built from TRBV25-1 and TRBJ1-2; 10 nucleotides align to TRBD1. J gave up 6 bases and V 6 bases, and 13 bases lay outside the gene matches. Germline lookup yields CDR1 MGHDK and CDR2 SYGVNS. The CDR3 totals 16 residues. This CDR3 is CASRPSPGQGYNGYTF. The CDR3 DNA is TGTGCCAGCAGACCGAGTCCGGGACAGGGGTATAATGGCTACACCTTC.

The V gene is TRBV29-1, the J gene TRBJ2-3; D gene uncertain. The CDR3 sequence is 15 residues long. Germline V CDR1 and CDR2: SQVTM, ANQGSEA. Trimming stripped 2 bases from V and 0 bases from J, with 12 bases between. In DNA, the CDR3 is TGCAGCGTTGAAAGTCAAGGAGCTAGCACAGATACGCAGTATTTT. It specifies CSVESQGASTDTQYF.

The chain employs TRBV2 and TRBJ1-4; a weak D match, TRBD1 (5 bases). The CDR3 totals 16 residues. The germline V and J ends were trimmed by 7 bases and 0 bases, with 15 bases remaining between them. Germline CDR1 reads SNHLY; CDR2 reads FYNNEI. The CDR3 loop reads CASKKTAAATNEKLFF. CDR3 in DNA: TGTGCCAGCAAGAAGACAGCCGCTGCAACTAATGAAAAACTGTTTTTT.

The V call is TRBV5-6, the J call TRBJ2-2; TRBD2 might be the D (6 bases). Looked up from germline, CDR1 is SGHDT and CDR2 is YYEEEE. This CDR3 has 16 residues. Trimming shortened V by 0 bases and J by 0 bases, and 9 bases separated the two germline ends. The CDR3 loop is CASSLELAANTGELFF. In DNA, the CDR3 is TGTGCCAGCAGCTTGGAATTAGCGGCGAACACCGGGGAGCTGTTTTTT.

V usage is TRBV5-1 and J usage is TRBJ2-2; the D gene is possibly TRBD1 (6 bases). Germline loops: CDR1 SGHRS, CDR2 YFSETQ. The CDR3 spans 15 residues. The V end lost 4 bases, the J end lost 1 base, and 11 bases lay between the germline ends. CDR3 sequence: CASSRRGLNTGELFF. The CDR3 bases are TGCGCCAGCAGCCGCAGGGGCCTGAACACCGGGGAGCTGTTTTTT.

This chain connects TRBV2 to TRBJ2-1, with D maybe TRBD2 (6 bases). The germline V and J ends were trimmed by 5 bases and 7 bases, with 18 bases remaining between them. Germline lookup yields CDR1 SNHLY and CDR2 FYNNEI. The CDR3 sequence is 15 residues long. This CDR3 reads CASSLTGVAINEQFF. CDR3 bases: TGTGCCAGCAGTTTGACGGGGGTAGCGATAAATGAGCAGTTCTTC.

The V and J genes are TRBV19 and TRBJ1-2; a possible D gene is TRBD1 (5 bases). Germline CDR1 LNHDA, CDR2 SQIVND (reference sequence). The CDR3 loop spans 13 amino acids. Trimming removed 5 bases from V and 8 bases from J, with 15 bases in between. CDR3 in amino acids: CASSAQGLVGYTF. CDR3 DNA sequence: TGTGCCAGTAGTGCCCAGGGTCTGGTCGGCTACACCTTC.

CDR3 nucleotide sequence: TGTGCCAGTAGGAGACAGGGAACGCCCTCTGGGGCCAACGTCCTGACTTTC. Translation gives CASRRQGTPSGANVLTF. The chain recombines TRBV19 with TRBJ2-6, with 7 bases fitting TRBD1. Germline CDR1 LNHDA, CDR2 SQIVND (reference sequence). The CDR3 has 17 residues. V shed 6 bases, J shed 0 bases, and the junction held 8 bases outside the gene matches.

V usage is TRBV19 and J usage is TRBJ1-2; 8 nucleotides match TRBD1. The J segment lost 0 bases and the V segment lost 4 bases, leaving 7 bases of the junction unmatched. The CDR3 is 16 residues long. CDR1 and CDR2 (germline): LNHDA, SQIVND (reference sequence). CDR3: CASSTYRGSPNYGYTF. CDR3 coding DNA: TGTGCCAGTAGTACCTACAGGGGGAGCCCTAACTATGGCTACACCTTC.

The gene calls are TRBV5-4 and TRBJ1-1, with D hard to call. The CDR3 runs 14 residues. Germline loops: CDR1 SGHNT, CDR2 YYREEE (reference sequence). Trimming left V 2 bases short and J 0 bases short, with 8 bases between. CDR3 residues: CASSLLELNTEAFF. DNA of the CDR3: TGTGCCAGCAGCTTATTAGAATTGAACACTGAAGCTTTCTTT. The full variable domain, in which reference TRBV5-4 and TRBJ1-1 provide the parts outside the CDR3, is ETGVTQSPTHLIKTRGQQVTLRCSSQSGHNTVSWYQQALGQGPQFIFQYYREEENGRGNFPPRFSGLQFPNYSSELNVNALELDDSALYLCASSLLELNTEAFFGQGTRLTVV.

A word on this clone: An end of the junction differs from the germline gene, which may be a read error. The rearrangement joins TRBV12-5 to TRBJ2-1; TRBD2 aligns across 8 bases. The germline V gene encodes CDR1 LGHNT and CDR2 FRNRAP. The CDR3 spans 13 residues. The CDR3, as DNA: TGTGCTAGTGGTTTTGTCGAGCGGGAGTACTATGTCTTC. Residues: CASGFVEREYYVF.

This clone was detected once. The chain links TRBV27 to TRBJ1-2; 7 positions agree with TRBD1. Trimming at V came to 0 bases and at J to 6 bases, leaving 10 bases not matched to a gene. The CDR3 is made up of 16 amino acids. In germline, CDR1 is MNHEY, CDR2 SMNVEV (reference sequence). The CDR3 DNA sequence: TGTGCCAGCAGTTTATCCTCAGACGGGACAGCCCATGGCTACACCTTC. It yields the protein CASSLSSDGTAHGYTF.

The CDR3 nucleotides are TGTGCCAGCAGCCCAGGGGGACAGGGGAATGACTACGAGCAGTACTTC. Protein product: CASSPGGQGNDYEQYF. This chain joins TRBV5-4 and TRBJ2-7; 10 bases align to TRBD1. V dropped 4 bases and J dropped 3; count of bases not matched to a gene: 10. Looked up from germline, CDR1 is SGHNT and CDR2 is YYREEE (reference sequence). The CDR3 consists of 16 residues.

The J gene is TRBJ2-3, the V gene TRBV5-4; D may be TRBD2 (6 bases). The ends were cut back, 3 bases at V and 0 bases at J, with 8 bases in the middle. CDR1 and CDR2 from the germline V gene are SGHNT and YYREEE (reference sequence). The CDR3 extends over 14 amino acids. This CDR3 is CASSSGDSTDTQYF. The CDR3 region has the DNA TGTGCCAGCAGCTCGGGAGATAGCACAGATACGCAGTATTTT.